One and the same sample provided the 30 T cell receptor beta chains below, sequenced in a study of shared clonotypes between healthy human individuals. The data were produced by immunoSEQ multiplex PCR, yet TCRdb's version contains in-frame clones alone and is incomplete. The sample carries a few million clones, around 94% recorded once. The sample was naive CD4+ T cells sorted from blood. Subset: CD45RA+ positively selected. The receptors come from a man aged 18 to 30 in good health.

V is TRBV5-1 and J is TRBJ2-7; D gene uncertain. Trimming removed 1 base at V and 2 bases at J, with 10 bases between. The CDR3 runs 14 residues. In germline, CDR1 is SGHRS, CDR2 YFSETQ. CDR3 region: CASSLSAGAYEQYF. CDR3 nucleotides: TGCGCCAGCAGCTTGTCCGCAGGAGCCTACGAGCAGTACTTC.

The DNA of the CDR3 is TGCGCCAGCAGCCAAGCGGCGGATCTACCCTACGAGCAGTACTTC. Translation gives CASSQAADLPYEQYF. This sequence joins TRBV4-1 and TRBJ2-7; D is unresolved. CDR1 is MGHRA and CDR2 is YSYEKL in the germline V gene. Trimming took off 1 base at V and 2 bases at J, with 12 bases between the two ends. This CDR3 spans 15 amino acids.

Only a few counts were recorded for this clone. V gene TRBV7-8 combines with J gene TRBJ2-7, with a possible D match to TRBD1 (5 bases). V was pared by 7 bases and J by 4 bases, with 8 bases between. CDR3 length: 11 residues. From germline, CDR1 is SGHVS and CDR2 FQNEAQ. This CDR3 is CASTPGYEQYF. CDR3 sequence (DNA): TGTGCCAGCACCCCAGGGTACGAGCAGTACTTC.

The rearrangement uses TRBV19 and TRBJ1-5; D is perhaps TRBD1 (6 bases). The V gene's germline CDR1 is LNHDA and CDR2 SQIVND (reference sequence). Trimming removed 5 bases from V and 4 bases from J, with 18 bases in between. The CDR3 length is 16 residues. The CDR3 coding sequence is TGTGCCAGTAGTGTCTTAATCGGACAGCGTAATCAGCCCCAGCATTTT. Translated: CASSVLIGQRNQPQHF.

Points on this clone: This sample also contains other DNA sequences that code for the same CDR3. This chain links TRBV30 with TRBJ1-3; D is uncertain. Deletions cut 6 bases from V and 0 bases from J, with 9 bases between. Germline V CDR1 and CDR2: GTSNPN, SVGIG (reference sequence). This CDR3 is 13 amino acids long. Written as DNA, the CDR3 is TGTGCCTGCAACGGTGGCTCTGGAAACACCATATATTTT. It codes for CACNGGSGNTIYF.

The table lists this clone with a count of one. The chain employs TRBV6-5 and TRBJ1-6; the match to TRBD1 covers 10 bases. The CDR3 contains 16 residues. Germline V CDR1 and CDR2: MNHEY, SVGAGI. V was clipped by 4 bases and J by 6 bases; unmatched bases: 6. CDR3 DNA sequence: TGTGCCAGCAGTTGGAGACAGGGGGCGTTTAATTCACCCCTCCACTTT. Amino acids: CASSWRQGAFNSPLHF.

Concerning this clone itself: Other DNA sequences from this sample encode an identical CDR3 as well. This sequence joins TRBV9 and TRBJ2-2; the D gene is possibly TRBD2 (5 bases). V was shortened by 0 bases and J by 3 bases, with 9 bases between the two germline ends. This CDR3 has 15 residues. CDR1 SGDLS and CDR2 YYNGEE come from the germline V gene. CDR3 amino acids: CASSVDGRDTGELFF. CDR3 DNA sequence: TGTGCCAGCAGCGTAGATGGGCGGGACACCGGGGAGCTGTTTTTT.

J is TRBJ1-4 and V is TRBV5-8, with 8 bases identical to TRBD1. Germline CDR1 reads SGHTS; CDR2 reads YDEGEE. This CDR3 has 15 amino acids. The V segment lost 6 bases and the J segment 0 bases; nucleotides outside the gene matches: 4. CDR3: CASNTGGPTNEKLFF. The CDR3 DNA sequence: TGTGCCAGCAATACAGGGGGTCCAACTAATGAAAAACTGTTTTTT.

The chain couples TRBV6-5 to TRBJ1-4; TRBD1 might be the D (6 bases). The CDR3 is 14 amino acids. The V end lost 8 bases, the J end lost 1 base, and 11 bases lay between the germline ends. Germline V CDR1 and CDR2: MNHEY, SVGAGI. CDR3 bases: TGTGCCAGCCACAAGGGGGGAACTAATGAAAAACTGTTTTTT. Translated: CASHKGGTNEKLFF.

The genes are TRBV5-4 and TRBJ2-3; 7 bases map to TRBD1. The CDR3 is 17 amino acids. The junction had 8 bases not matched to a gene; V was cut back by 1 base and J by 0 bases. Germline CDR1 reads SGHNT; CDR2 reads YYREEE (reference sequence). DNA of the CDR3: TGTGCCAGCAGCTTGAGGGACAGCGGCCGAAGCACAGATACGCAGTATTTT. Amino acid sequence: CASSLRDSGRSTDTQYF. The full variable domain, its missing parts supplied by reference TRBV5-4 and TRBJ2-3, is ETGVTQSPTHLIKTRGQQVTLRCSSQSGHNTVSWYQQALGQGPQFIFQYYREEENGRGNFPPRFSGLQFPNYSSELNVNALELDDSALYLCASSLRDSGRSTDTQYFGPGTRLTVL.

For the CDR3, the DNA is TGTGCCAGCAGTTCAGGACTAGCGGTATACAATGAGCAGTTCTTC. Translation gives CASSSGLAVYNEQFF. The J gene is TRBJ2-1, the V gene TRBV11-2; 10 positions match TRBD2. Germline V lookup: CDR1 SGHAT, CDR2 FQNNGV. The CDR3 totals 15 residues. V was pared by 6 bases and J by 4 bases, with 6 bases of the junction left unmatched.

V is TRBV7-6 and J is TRBJ1-5; D is perhaps TRBD1 (5 bases). Germline CDR1 and CDR2: SGHVS and FNYEAQ. The CDR3 has 15 amino acids. V lost 1 base, J lost 5 bases, and 12 bases lay in between. DNA for the CDR3: TGTGCCAGCAGCTTAGTCCCAGGGTCGGATCAGCCCCAGCATTTT. It is translated as CASSLVPGSDQPQHF.

This clone was found once. The rearrangement uses TRBV2 and TRBJ2-3; 10 bases align to TRBD2. V was clipped by 9 bases and J by 2 bases; unmatched bases: 5. This CDR3 region has 14 residues. CDR1 is SNHLY, CDR2 FYNNEI, per germline. CDR3 sequence reads: CASGLAELTDTQYF. CDR3 bases: TGTGCCAGTGGACTAGCGGAACTCACAGATACGCAGTATTTT.

Written as DNA, the CDR3 is TGTGCCAGCACCGAACTGGGGGGGCCCACAGATACGCAGTATTTT. Protein product: CASTELGGPTDTQYF. This chain joins TRBV2 and TRBJ2-3; a weak D match, TRBD2 (7 bases). The V end lost 7 bases, the J end lost 2 bases, and 16 bases lay between the germline ends. Germline-derived CDR1 and CDR2 are SNHLY and FYNNEI. The CDR3 consists of 15 residues.

The V call is TRBV12-1, the J call TRBJ2-1. TRBV12-1 constitutes a pseudogene. The CDR3 loop spans 14 amino acids. The CDR3 coding sequence is TGTGCCAGCAGCTTTGGCTCTAGGGACCATGAGCAGTTCTTC. This translates into CASSFGSRDHEQFF.

The chain employs TRBV7-2 and TRBJ2-7, with 7 bases lining up with TRBD2. With V trimmed by 6 bases and J by 2 bases, 7 bases remained unmatched. This CDR3 region has 14 residues. Germline V lookup: CDR1 SGHTA, CDR2 FQGNSA. The CDR3 is CASSPTTSAYEQYF. CDR3 DNA: TGTGCCAGCAGTCCCACCACTAGCGCCTACGAGCAGTACTTC.

J is TRBJ2-7 and V is TRBV6-5; D gene ambiguous. Trimming left V 5 bases short and J 2 bases short, with 4 bases between. The CDR3 is 11 amino acids. Germline CDR1 reads MNHEY; CDR2 reads SVGAGI. The CDR3 sequence is CASSDPYEQYF. The CDR3 coding sequence is TGTGCCAGCAGTGACCCCTACGAGCAGTACTTC.

The chain uses TRBV2 and TRBJ2-5; D is possibly TRBD1 (6 bases). From germline, CDR1 is SNHLY and CDR2 FYNNEI. The ends were cut back, 3 bases at V and 7 bases at J, with 6 bases in the middle. CDR3 size: 11 residues. CDR3 coding DNA: TGTGCCAGCAGTGAGGGGGCGACCCAGTACTTC. This sequence encodes CASSEGATQYF.

The chain couples TRBV7-8 to TRBJ2-7, with TRBD1 as a possible D gene (6 bases). This CDR3 has 14 amino acids. V lost 3 bases and J 0 bases, leaving 9 bases between the germline ends. CDR1 is SGHVS and CDR2 is FQNEAQ in the germline V gene. Here the CDR3 DNA reads TGTGCCAGCAGCTTGGACAGAGCCTCCTACGAGCAGTACTTC. Encoded protein: CASSLDRASYEQYF. Looking up the rest from reference TRBV7-8 and TRBJ2-7 gives the full variable domain: GAGVSQSPRYKVAKRGQDVALRCDPISGHVSLFWYQQALGQGPEFLTYFQNEAQLDKSGLPSDRFFAERPEGSVSTLKIQRTQQEDSAVYLCASSLDRASYEQYFGPGTRLTVT.

This sequence joins TRBV19 and TRBJ2-5; TRBD2 matches 11 bases. Trimming took 6 bases from V and 4 from J; bases not matched to a gene: 7. Germline loops: CDR1 LNHDA, CDR2 SQIVND (reference sequence). The CDR3 has 15 residues. For the CDR3, the DNA is TGTGCCAGTAGCCCCCTCGGACTAGCGGGAGAGACCCAGTACTTC. It specifies CASSPLGLAGETQYF.

The rearrangement joins TRBV25-1 to TRBJ1-2; 9 bases align to TRBD1. The CDR3 spans 15 residues. J gave up 4 bases and V 2 bases, and 5 bases lay outside the gene matches. CDR1 and CDR2 from the germline V gene are MGHDK and SYGVNS. CDR3 amino acids: CASSEPETGGYGYTF. The CDR3 DNA is TGTGCCAGCAGTGAACCTGAGACAGGGGGCTATGGCTACACCTTC.

In the case of this clone: Other nucleotide sequences from this sample produce the same CDR3. The chain recombines TRBV18 with TRBJ2-3; D not resolved. V lost 6 bases, J lost 1 base, and 5 bases lay in between. Germline V gene data show CDR1 as KGHSH and CDR2 as LQKENI. CDR3 length: 12 residues. The CDR3 DNA follows: TGTGCCAGCTCCCAGGGCACAGATACGCAGTATTTT. The encoded protein is CASSQGTDTQYF.

This clone is a singleton in its sample. One end of the junction is discordant with germline, which a read error may explain. The rearrangement uses TRBV5-6 and TRBJ1-2; D remains unclear. Germline CDR1 and CDR2: SGHDT and YYEEEE. This CDR3 is 12 amino acids long. This chain's CDR3 is CASSSTYSSGSF. In DNA, the CDR3 is TGTGCCAGCAGCTCTACTTACAGTTCGGGGTCCTTC.

This rearrangement joins TRBV11-2 to TRBJ1-6; the D is unclear. The CDR3 has 17 residues. Germline CDR1 and CDR2: SGHAT and FQNNGV. Trimming cost V 4 bases and J 0 bases, with 13 bases left between them. DNA of the CDR3: TGTGCCAGCAGCTGGAGCATAGAAATCTCCTATAATTCACCCCTCCACTTT. It encodes CASSWSIEISYNSPLHF.

This rearrangement joins TRBV6-5 to TRBJ1-5; 7 bases map to TRBD1. Germline lookup yields CDR1 MNHEY and CDR2 SVGAGI. The V gene end was trimmed by 5 bases and the J gene end by 7 bases; junction bases not matched to a gene: 5. This CDR3 is 13 amino acids long. The CDR3 nucleotides are TGTGCCAGCAGTCCGCCAGGGGGGCAGCCCCAGCATTTT. This translates into CASSPPGGQPQHF.

The table lists this clone with a count of one. This rearrangement joins TRBV5-1 to TRBJ1-1; tentatively, D is TRBD1 (5 bases). The CDR3 is made up of 14 amino acids. Trimming stripped 3 bases from V and 4 bases from J, with 13 bases between. The germline gives CDR1 SGHRS, CDR2 YFSETQ. Written as DNA, the CDR3 is TGCGCCAGCAGCTCCCGTCCCGGGGGCACTGAAGCTTTCTTT. Translated, it gives CASSSRPGGTEAFF.

This clone has just one count. The identical CDR3 is also encoded by other nucleotide sequences in the sample. The V call is TRBV27, the J call TRBJ2-7; 9 nucleotides agree with TRBD1. CDR1 is MNHEY and CDR2 is SMNVEV in the germline V gene (reference sequence). V trimming: 6 bases; J trimming: 4 bases; junction bases outside the gene matches: 4. The CDR3 runs 13 residues. In nucleotides, the CDR3 is TGTGCCAGCAGCTTGGACAGGGGATACGAGCAGTACTTC. It encodes CASSLDRGYEQYF.

The J gene is TRBJ2-2, the V gene TRBV30; D remains unclear. V was pared by 4 bases and J by 1 base, with 10 bases between. Germline assignment: CDR1 GTSNPN and CDR2 SVGIG (reference sequence). The CDR3 has 14 amino acids. The CDR3 region is CAWIGSLNTGELFF. The CDR3, as DNA: TGTGCCTGGATAGGCTCTTTGAACACCGGGGAGCTGTTTTTT.

The V and J genes are TRBV5-1 and TRBJ2-2; 11 bases are shared with TRBD1. Germline CDR1 reads SGHRS; CDR2 reads YFSETQ. V lost 4 bases to trimming and J lost 7 bases; unmatched junction nucleotides: 6. The CDR3 is 15 residues long. The CDR3 DNA reads as TGCGCCAGCAGCCTGGGACAGGGGGAAAGCGGGGAGCTGTTTTTT. Protein: CASSLGQGESGELFF.

The chain has TRBV7-9 and TRBJ2-7; D is uncertain. Trimming took off 5 bases at V and 2 bases at J, with 7 bases between the two ends. The CDR3 has 12 residues. CDR1 SEHNR and CDR2 FQNEAQ come from the germline V gene (reference sequence). The chain's CDR3 is CASSIGPYEQYF. Written as DNA, the CDR3 is TGTGCCAGCAGCATCGGGCCCTACGAGCAGTACTTC.